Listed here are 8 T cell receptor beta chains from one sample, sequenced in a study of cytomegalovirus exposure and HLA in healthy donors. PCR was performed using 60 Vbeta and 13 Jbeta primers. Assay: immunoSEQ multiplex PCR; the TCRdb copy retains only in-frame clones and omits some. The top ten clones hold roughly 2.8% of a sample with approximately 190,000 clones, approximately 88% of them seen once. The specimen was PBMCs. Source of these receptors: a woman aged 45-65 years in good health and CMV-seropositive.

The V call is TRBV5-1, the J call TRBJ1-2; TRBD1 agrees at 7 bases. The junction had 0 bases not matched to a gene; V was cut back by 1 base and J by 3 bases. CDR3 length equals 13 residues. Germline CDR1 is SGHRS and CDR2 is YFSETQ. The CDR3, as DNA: TGCGCCAGCAGCTTGACAGGGGACTATGGCTACACCTTC. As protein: CASSLTGDYGYTF.

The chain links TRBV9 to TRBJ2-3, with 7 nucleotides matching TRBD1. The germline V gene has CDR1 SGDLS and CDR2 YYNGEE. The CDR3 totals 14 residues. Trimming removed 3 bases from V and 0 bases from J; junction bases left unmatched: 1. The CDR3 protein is CASSATGSTDTQYF. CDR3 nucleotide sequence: TGTGCCAGCAGCGCGACAGGGAGCACAGATACGCAGTATTTT.

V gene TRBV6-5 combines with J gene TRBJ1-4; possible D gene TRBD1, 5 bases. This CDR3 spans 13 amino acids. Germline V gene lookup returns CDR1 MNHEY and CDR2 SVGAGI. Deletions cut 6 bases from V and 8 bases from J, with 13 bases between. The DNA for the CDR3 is TGTGCCAGCAGGCTCCCAGGGCACGAAAAACTGTTTTTT. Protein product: CASRLPGHEKLFF.

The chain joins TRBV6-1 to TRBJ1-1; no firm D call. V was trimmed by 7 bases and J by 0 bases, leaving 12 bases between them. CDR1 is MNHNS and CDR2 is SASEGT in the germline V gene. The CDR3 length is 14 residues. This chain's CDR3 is CASILWEMNTEAFF. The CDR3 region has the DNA TGTGCCAGCATTCTTTGGGAGATGAACACTGAAGCTTTCTTT.

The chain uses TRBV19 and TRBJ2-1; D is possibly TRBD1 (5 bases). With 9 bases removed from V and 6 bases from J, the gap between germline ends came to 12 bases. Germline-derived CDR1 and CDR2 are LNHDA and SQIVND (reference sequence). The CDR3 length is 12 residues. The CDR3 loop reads CARRFGANEQFF. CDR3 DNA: TGTGCCAGGAGATTTGGGGCCAATGAGCAGTTCTTC.

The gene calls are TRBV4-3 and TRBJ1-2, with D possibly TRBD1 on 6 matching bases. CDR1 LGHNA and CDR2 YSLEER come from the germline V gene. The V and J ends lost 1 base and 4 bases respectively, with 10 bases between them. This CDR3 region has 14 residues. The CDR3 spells CASSQAGQTYGYTF. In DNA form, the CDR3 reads TGCGCCAGCAGCCAAGCAGGACAGACCTATGGCTACACCTTC.

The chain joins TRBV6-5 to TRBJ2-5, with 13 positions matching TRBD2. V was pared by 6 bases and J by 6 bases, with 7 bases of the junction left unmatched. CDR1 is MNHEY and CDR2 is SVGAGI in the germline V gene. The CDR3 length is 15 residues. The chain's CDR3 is CASRTSGGILKTQYF. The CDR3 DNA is TGTGCCAGCAGGACTAGCGGGGGGATCCTAAAGACCCAGTACTTC.

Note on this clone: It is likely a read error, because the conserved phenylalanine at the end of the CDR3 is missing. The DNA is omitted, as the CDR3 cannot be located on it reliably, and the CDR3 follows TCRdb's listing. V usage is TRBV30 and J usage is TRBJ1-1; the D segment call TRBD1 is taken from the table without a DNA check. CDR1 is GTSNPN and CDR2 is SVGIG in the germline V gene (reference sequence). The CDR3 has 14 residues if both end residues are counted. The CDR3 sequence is CAWIRTGGPAEASL.